This TCR beta chain is drawn from a study of beta chain features in type 1 diabetes (dated by TCRdb to 2017 to 2018). Looking at the study overall: Mean age, gender distribution, total cell number and subset yield did not differ between patients and healthy donors. A total of some 100,000,000 sorted cells were examined across all samples, and a strong correlation was observed between cell number per subset and RNA yield. The study compared TCRB repertoires of sorted circulating CD4+ T cell subsets between recently diagnosed type 1 diabetes patients and matched healthy donors. Regulatory and stem cell-like memory subsets were isolated from only 8 patients and roughly 8 healthy donors, whereas naive and central memory subsets came from all 28 donors.

Measured from the cysteine to the phenylalanine, the CDR3 is 17 residues long. Only CDR3 DNA is held: 51 bases, read in frame from base 1. For this chain, trimming is 1 base at the V end and 5 bases at the J end, and the number of junction bases without a gene match is 6. As encoded in the germline V gene, CDR1 is LGHNA while CDR2 is YNFKEQ. Regarding this clone: No cognate antigen has been identified for it. No base quality information exists; no much larger clone differs at one position.

The entire amount of isolated RNA was reverse transcribed using the High Capacity cDNA Reverse Transcription Kit, so the sequenced TCRB transcripts were expressed ones. Deep immunoSEQ sequencing was applied to naive, central memory and regulatory T cell samples, giving an average of roughly 3.6 million total reads per sample. Sorted cells were lysed in RLT buffer and RNA was extracted with DNase-treated RNeasy Micro or Mini kits, depending on cell number. To prevent cross-contamination, each cell subset was processed individually, whereas patient and healthy donor samples were processed jointly. The immunoSEQ multiplex PCR was used to amplify TCRB sequences from cDNA, yielding 87-bp fragments that span the CDR3 region. Amplicons were sequenced on the Illumina HiSeq platform. On the study's bioinformatics: PCR bias was corrected computationally using synthetic template baselines, and reads within Hamming distance 2 were collapsed, with unmergeable singletons discarded. By aligning reads against IMGT, V, D and J genes, CDR3 length, and insertions or deletions at six rearrangement sites were assigned. Within each subset, clonotype counts were normalized to the number of sorted cells before true diversity and Gini coefficients were calculated with the tcR R package. Repertoire sharing was quantified using the overlap coefficient calculated on TCRB nucleotide sequences. Out-of-frame TCRB sequences from naive cells were analyzed to stand in for the pre-selection repertoire. Sourced from immuneACCESS, this table was stored by TCRdb with only in-frame sequences that have V and J called. A share of the clones is absent; for the studies checked, an unresolved V gene accounts for under half, and the remainder has no known explanation. Clone size and the V and J calls come from that table; the DNA yielded D and trimming. The sample includes fewer than 900,000 clones, with 17% observed a single time. The leading ten clones occupy 0.02% to 0.025% of the sample.

From each donor, a single peripheral blood sample of about 110 mL on average was drawn into heparinised tubes. A BD FACSAria II was used to sort naive, central memory, regulatory and stem cell-like memory CD4+ T cells with a panel that included CD45RO, CCR7, CD25, CD127, CD95 and CD27. Purity was above 95% for every sorted population. PBMCs were separated immediately by Lymphoprep density gradient centrifugation and were stained directly, without being cultured. Samples were stained and sorted in pairs, with one healthy donor and one patient per experiment, so that batch effects were minimized. Study-level results and caveats: Sequencing cDNA rather than genomic DNA could over-represent highly expressing activated cells, although activation and CD3 levels did not differ between groups. PCR might favor shorter templates, but patient and control samples were amplified and corrected together, so any skew would affect both groups equally. Patients with type 1 diabetes made fewer insertions and deleted more nucleotides at VDJ recombination sites, implying thymic rearrangement abnormalities. Only small numbers of individuals were included in the HLA sub-analyses, which left unresolved whether HLA type had any influence on TCRB rearrangement. Naive, central memory and regulatory TCRB repertoires appeared to be more alike among patients than among healthy donors. A moderate but significant shortening of TCRB CDR3 length was observed in type 1 diabetes patients in all four CD4+ subsets.

Sequencing was carried out using naive CD4+ T cells from blood. The sample's cell subset or site label is to be understood as: true naive CD4+ T cells. The chain joins TRBV4-2 to TRBJ2-3, with 13 bases in between that match TRBD2. The receptor was derived from a woman between 18 and 29 years old in good health. The nucleotides are TGTGCCAGCAGCCAAGTAGGACTAGCGGGAGAACAAGATACGCAGTATTTT. This translates into CASSQVGLAGEQDTQYF.